Below, 32 T cell receptor beta chains from the same sample are listed, as sequenced in a study of early T cells in non-severe SARS-CoV-2 infection. TCRdb redid the calling of the 5' RACE reads with MiXCR, one entry per CDR3 protein. The sample has about 46,000 distinct CDR3 sequences, 5% to 6% seen once; the top ten hold approximately 5.4%. Specimen: whole blood, collected at baseline. The receptors shown here come from an adult who was a healthcare worker with PCR-confirmed SARS-CoV-2 infection or an uninfected control (not recorded which).

This clonotype was observed many times. This chain joins TRBV28 and TRBJ2-7, with unresolved D. V lost 3 bases and J 7 bases, leaving 7 bases between the germline ends. Germline V CDR1 and CDR2: MDHEN, SYDVKM. The CDR3 runs to 11 residues. CDR3 residues: CASSFAVEQYF. In nucleotides, the CDR3 is TGTGCCAGCAGTTTCGCAGTAGAGCAGTACTTC.

This clonotype was seen ten or more times. The chain joins TRBV20-1 to TRBJ2-1, with 8 bases identical to TRBD2. The CDR3 is 15 residues long. Germline lookup yields CDR1 DFQATT and CDR2 SNEGSKA (reference sequence). Trimming at V came to 1 base and at J to 6 bases, leaving 8 bases not matched to a gene. This CDR3 is CSARASREATNEQFF. CDR3 sequence (DNA): TGCAGTGCTAGAGCCTCGCGGGAGGCCACCAATGAGCAGTTCTTC.

The V and J genes are TRBV20-1 and TRBJ2-5; a weak D match, TRBD2 (6 bases). In germline, CDR1 is DFQATT, CDR2 SNEGSKA (reference sequence). V was cut by 5 bases and J by 0 bases, with 13 bases left in between. The CDR3 is 14 residues long. CDR3 sequence reads: CSAPTRDYQETQYF. The CDR3, as DNA: TGCAGTGCTCCTACCCGGGACTACCAAGAGACCCAGTACTTC.

The sample holds a few counts of this clonotype. The chain joins TRBV7-9 to TRBJ1-4, with 7 bases identical to TRBD1. The CDR3 has 14 amino acids. The ends lost 6 bases at V and 4 bases at J; junction bases unmatched: 5. Germline CDR1 and CDR2: SEHNR and FQNEAQ (reference sequence). For the CDR3, the DNA is TGTGCCAGCAGGCGGGACAGCCTTAATGAAAAACTGTTTTTT. Its translation is CASRRDSLNEKLFF.

This clonotype appeared many times. The chain has TRBV14 and TRBJ2-5; 7 positions match TRBD1. CDR3 length equals 16 residues. Germline loops: CDR1 SGHDN, CDR2 FVKESK. V lost 3 bases and J lost 3; bases outside the gene matches: 10. The chain's CDR3 is CASSHRDRVFEETQYF. The DNA for the CDR3 is TGTGCCAGCAGCCACAGGGACAGAGTATTCGAAGAGACCCAGTACTTC.

This clonotype was counted ten times or more. The rearrangement uses TRBV4-2 and TRBJ2-1, with 9 bases identical to TRBD2. V was clipped by 0 bases and J by 4 bases; unmatched bases: 4. CDR3 length: 16 amino acids. Germline V lookup: CDR1 LGHNA, CDR2 YNFKEQ. The CDR3 spells CASSQEGLAGYNEQFF. The CDR3 region has the DNA TGTGCCAGCAGCCAAGAAGGTCTAGCGGGGTACAATGAGCAGTTCTTC.

There are many counts of this clonotype. The chain recombines TRBV11-2 with TRBJ2-7; D perhaps matches TRBD2 (6 bases). Germline V gene lookup returns CDR1 SGHAT and CDR2 FQNNGV. Trimming removed 3 bases from V and 2 bases from J, with 11 bases in between. This CDR3 region has 14 residues. The CDR3 sequence: CASSFEGGTYEQYF. The CDR3, as DNA: TGTGCCAGCAGCTTCGAGGGAGGCACCTACGAGCAGTACTTC. Combining the CDR3 with reference TRBV11-2 and TRBJ2-7 gives the whole variable domain EAGVAQSPRYKIIEKRQSVAFWCNPISGHATLYWYQQILGQGPKLLIQFQNNGVVDDSQLPKDRFSAERLKGVDSTLKIQPAKLEDSAVYLCASSFEGGTYEQYFGPGTRLTVT.

This clonotype was detected ten times or more. V is TRBV11-2 and J is TRBJ2-7; D gene unclear. V gave up 5 bases and J gave up 4 bases, with 12 bases separating them. The length of the CDR3 is 13 residues. Germline lookup yields CDR1 SGHAT and CDR2 FQNNGV. In nucleotides, the CDR3 is TGTGCCAGCAGCCAAAGGCAGTTATACGAGCAGTACTTC. It yields the protein CASSQRQLYEQYF.

This clonotype showed up many times. The gene calls are TRBV12-3 or TRBV12-4 and TRBJ2-5; 7 bases align to TRBD2. Unmatched junction bases numbered 4, after V lost 3 bases and J lost 0 bases. The CDR3 length is 15 residues. The CDR3 coding sequence is TGTGCCAGCAGTTTCGGGGGAGGGGACCAAGAGACCCAGTACTTC. Its protein is CASSFGGGDQETQYF.

Many counts were recorded for this clonotype. The chain couples TRBV28 to TRBJ2-7; TRBD1 agrees at 9 bases. The CDR3 consists of 16 residues. With V trimmed by 2 bases and J by 2 bases, 7 bases remained unmatched. CDR1 is MDHEN and CDR2 is SYDVKM in the germline V gene. CDR3 DNA sequence: TGTGCCAGCAGTTTACTTGGGACAGGGAGGCCCTACGAGCAGTACTTC. This gives the protein CASSLLGTGRPYEQYF.

This clonotype has ten or more counts. The chain employs TRBV20-1 and TRBJ2-7; D unclear. The germline CDR1 and CDR2 sequences are DFQATT and SNEGSKA (reference sequence). V lost 0 bases, J lost 4 bases, and 16 bases lay in between. This CDR3 is 15 amino acids long. CDR3 in amino acids: CSARETRSNSYEQYF. CDR3 sequence (DNA): TGCAGTGCTAGAGAAACGAGGAGTAACTCTTACGAGCAGTACTTC.

This sequence joins TRBV6-5 and TRBJ2-5; the match to TRBD1 covers 9 bases. Germline assignment: CDR1 MNHEY and CDR2 SVGAGI. Trimming removed 2 bases from V and 5 bases from J; junction bases left unmatched: 12. The CDR3 has 17 amino acids. CDR3 region: CASSYGASDRGEETQYF. In nucleotides, the CDR3 is TGTGCCAGCAGTTACGGCGCATCTGACAGGGGGGAGGAGACCCAGTACTTC.

This clonotype appeared many times. The rearrangement uses TRBV27 and TRBJ1-1; 7 nucleotides align to TRBD1. Trimming at V came to 4 bases and at J to 3 bases, leaving 11 bases not matched to a gene. The CDR3 spans 16 residues. The germline CDR1 and CDR2 sequences are MNHEY and SMNVEV (reference sequence). The CDR3 is CASSSLNRGSYTEAFF. In DNA form, the CDR3 reads TGTGCCAGCAGTTCACTTAACAGGGGATCGTACACTGAAGCTTTCTTT.

This clonotype turned up a few times. CDR3 bases: TGTGCCACCAGTGATTGGGCGGGACAACCCAGGGCCCATGAGCAGTTCTTC. It is translated as CATSDWAGQPRAHEQFF. The V gene is TRBV24-1, the J gene TRBJ2-1, with D perhaps TRBD1 or TRBD2 (6 bases each). This CDR3 comprises 17 residues. The V gene lost 2 bases and the J gene lost 8 bases, with 21 bases spanning the gap. Germline loops: CDR1 KGHDR, CDR2 SFDVKD.

A few counts support this clonotype. The V call is TRBV7-8, the J call TRBJ2-3; TRBD2 aligns across 8 bases. With 2 bases clipped from V and 4 bases from J, the junction kept 2 bases outside the gene matches. The germline V gene encodes CDR1 SGHVS and CDR2 FQNEAQ. CDR3 length: 14 amino acids. CDR3 bases: TGTGCCAGCAGCTTAACTAGCGGATCAGATACGCAGTATTTT. This encodes CASSLTSGSDTQYF.

CDR3 sequence: CASSAQTSGLSYNEQFF. DNA for the CDR3: TGTGCCAGCAGCGCCCAGACTAGCGGCCTCTCCTACAATGAGCAGTTCTTC. The chain is built from TRBV7-2 and TRBJ2-1; 9 positions agree with TRBD2. Trimming at V came to 5 bases and at J to 0 bases, leaving 8 bases not matched to a gene. Germline V gene data show CDR1 as SGHTA and CDR2 as FQGNSA. The length of the CDR3 is 17 residues.

This clonotype occurred a few times. This rearrangement joins TRBV7-3 to TRBJ2-1; 10 bases are a match to TRBD1. Trimming took 4 bases from V and 6 from J; bases not matched to a gene: 3. This CDR3 has 14 residues. Germline CDR1 reads SGHTA; CDR2 reads FQGTGA. The CDR3 DNA is TGTGCCAGCAGCTCGGGACAGGGGATCAATGAGCAGTTCTTC. Translating gives CASSSGQGINEQFF.

The J gene is TRBJ2-3, the V gene TRBV25-1; the match to TRBD2 covers 9 bases. V lost 0 bases to trimming and J lost 6 bases; unmatched junction nucleotides: 7. The CDR3 loop spans 16 amino acids. The germline gives CDR1 MGHDK, CDR2 SYGVNS. CDR3 in amino acids: CASSEYGSGSPDTQYF. CDR3 coding DNA: TGTGCCAGCAGTGAATATGGTAGCGGGAGTCCCGATACGCAGTATTTT.

J is TRBJ2-3 and V is TRBV29-1; 13 nucleotides agree with TRBD2. J gave up 1 base and V 6 bases, and 4 bases lay outside the gene matches. The CDR3 runs to 15 residues. In germline, CDR1 is SQVTM, CDR2 ANQGSEA. This CDR3 reads CSVTLAGGRTDTQYF. The CDR3 region has the DNA TGCAGCGTCACACTAGCGGGAGGGCGCACAGATACGCAGTATTTT.

This clonotype has ten or more counts. This chain links TRBV12-3 or TRBV12-4 with TRBJ1-1; D is unresolved. This CDR3 spans 14 amino acids. V lost 2 bases, J lost 0 bases, and 7 bases lay in between. CDR3 in DNA: TGTGCCAGCAGTTTACATGAAATGAACACTGAAGCTTTCTTT. Translating gives CASSLHEMNTEAFF.

The chain has TRBV12-2 and TRBJ2-1; the table's D call, TRBD2, has no DNA check behind it. TRBV12-2 is a documented pseudogene. The CDR3 is made up of 18 amino acids. CDR3 protein: CASRLVNLGLDFDNEQFF. CDR3 bases: TGTGCAAGTCGCTTAGTAAATCTTGGACTAGACTTTGACAATGAGCAGTTCTTC.

This clonotype showed up many times. The chain carries TRBV5-1 and TRBJ2-3; TRBD1 matches at 7 bases. This CDR3 region has 14 residues. V lost 4 bases, J lost 7 bases, and 9 bases stayed unmatched. Looked up from germline, CDR1 is SGHRS and CDR2 is YFSETQ. The DNA of the CDR3 is TGCGCCAGCAGCACCCTGACAGGGACAAATACGCAGTATTTT. Translated, it gives CASSTLTGTNTQYF. Using reference TRBV5-1 and TRBJ2-3 for the parts outside the CDR3, the full variable domain is KAGVTQTPRYLIKTRGQQVTLSCSPISGHRSVSWYQQTPGQGLQFLFEYFSETQRNKGNFPGRFSGRQFSNSRSEMNVSTLELGDSALYLCASSTLTGTNTQYFGPGTRLTVL.

V gene TRBV2 combines with J gene TRBJ2-3; D remains ambiguous. This CDR3 is 11 amino acids long. V was clipped by 4 bases and J by 7 bases, with 6 bases between them. Germline assignment: CDR1 SNHLY and CDR2 FYNNEI. CDR3 residues: CASSAPYTQYF. In DNA, the CDR3 is TGTGCCAGCAGTGCCCCCTATACGCAGTATTTT.

In its sample, this clonotype was seen a few times. V usage is TRBV6-6 and J usage is TRBJ2-7; D gene ambiguous. The CDR3 is 12 amino acids. The germline V gene has CDR1 MNHNY and CDR2 SVGAGI (reference sequence). Trimming took 5 bases from V and 3 from J, leaving 8 bases between them. The CDR3 is CASSTPSYEQYF. DNA of the CDR3: TGTGCCAGCAGTACTCCTAGCTACGAGCAGTACTTC.

This clonotype was observed a few times. The CDR3 is CASSSRTSFSTDTQYF. The CDR3 region has the DNA TGCGCCAGCAGCTCTCGGACTAGCTTCAGCACAGATACGCAGTATTTT. This chain connects TRBV5-1 to TRBJ2-3, with 8 bases that match TRBD2. Germline V gene sequence: CDR1 SGHRS, CDR2 YFSETQ. The CDR3 totals 16 residues. J lost 0 bases, V lost 3 bases, and 6 bases had no gene match.

This clonotype showed up many times. The chain joins TRBV9 to TRBJ2-3; TRBD2 is a possible D gene (6 bases). Germline CDR1 SGDLS, CDR2 YYNGEE. The CDR3 totals 16 residues. Deletions cut 4 bases from V and 5 bases from J, with 20 bases between. CDR3 region: CASSPTSAGIRDTQYF. DNA of the CDR3: TGTGCCAGCAGCCCAACTTCCGCGGGAATAAGAGATACGCAGTATTTT.

This clonotype was recorded many times. The chain joins TRBV20-1 to TRBJ2-1; 8 bases are a match to TRBD2. The ends lost 4 bases at V and 4 bases at J; junction bases unmatched: 6. The germline CDR1 and CDR2 sequences are DFQATT and SNEGSKA (reference sequence). The CDR3 has 14 residues. CDR3 sequence (DNA): TGCAGTGCTAAAATGGGACTAGATTACAATGAGCAGTTCTTC. This gives the protein CSAKMGLDYNEQFF.

This clonotype has at least ten counts. The J gene is TRBJ1-5, the V gene TRBV28; 8 bases map to TRBD1. V lost 5 bases, J lost 1 base, and 10 bases stayed unmatched. The CDR3 totals 17 residues. Germline CDR1 and CDR2: MDHEN and SYDVKM. The CDR3 DNA follows: TGTGCCAGCAGTACCGGGACAGGTACCCTAAGCAATCAGCCCCAGCATTTT. Protein: CASSTGTGTLSNQPQHF. Using reference TRBV28 and TRBJ1-5 for the parts outside the CDR3, the full variable domain is DVKVTQSSRYLVKRTGEKVFLECVQDMDHENMFWYRQDPGLGLRLIYFSYDVKMKEKGDIPEGYSVSREKKERFSLILESASTNQTSMYLCASSTGTGTLSNQPQHFGDGTRLSIL.

The rearrangement links TRBV7-3 to TRBJ2-3; D possibly matches TRBD1 or TRBD2 (6 bases each). The germline gives CDR1 SGHTA, CDR2 FQGTGA. This CDR3 region has 14 residues. The V end lost 5 bases, the J end lost 4 bases, and 13 bases lay between the germline ends. The CDR3 loop reads CASSKGGLADTQYF. The DNA for the CDR3 is TGTGCCAGCAGCAAAGGGGGGTTAGCAGATACGCAGTATTTT.

This clonotype appeared many times. The rearrangement links TRBV28 to TRBJ2-3; weak D call: TRBD1 (5 bases). Trimming removed 5 bases from V and 2 bases from J, with 20 bases in between. The germline V gene has CDR1 MDHEN and CDR2 SYDVKM. The CDR3 contains 17 residues. Here the CDR3 DNA reads TGTGCCAGCAGTCCTCGATATACCAGGGCCGTCACAGATACGCAGTATTTT. The encoded protein is CASSPRYTRAVTDTQYF.

This clonotype appeared many times. CDR3 in amino acids: CAGLVGENTEAFF. For the CDR3, the DNA is TGTGCCGGCCTGGTGGGGGAAAACACTGAAGCTTTCTTT. This chain links TRBV7-9 with TRBJ1-1; tentative D call: TRBD1 (5 bases). Germline CDR1 is SEHNR and CDR2 is FQNEAQ (reference sequence). The CDR3 is 13 amino acids. Trimming removed 11 bases from V and 2 bases from J, with 15 bases in between.

This clonotype was seen at least ten times. The gene calls are TRBV14 and TRBJ2-3, with 9 positions matching TRBD1. The germline gives CDR1 SGHDN, CDR2 FVKESK. The CDR3 has 15 residues. With V trimmed by 5 bases and J by 3 bases, 6 bases remained unmatched. CDR3 bases: TGTGCCAGCAGCATACGGACAGGGGTGACAGATACGCAGTATTTT. It encodes CASSIRTGVTDTQYF.